A single sample is the source of the 30 T cell receptor beta chains below, sequenced in a study of T-cell reconstitution after alpha-beta-depleted transplantation in children. For TCRbeta, the library was prepared with unique molecular identifiers. TCRdb processed the PCR reads anew with MiXCR; each CDR3 protein has one entry. The table shows some 600,000 distinct CDR3 sequences, with 13% occurring only once. The sample was PBMCs, mostly from graft donor cells, taken 360 days after TCRalphabeta/CD19-depleted stem cell transplant. The receptors were sampled from a male patient younger than 18 who had a stem cell transplant for acute myeloid leukemia, so the T cells may come from the graft donor.

A few counts support this clonotype. V is TRBV12-3 or TRBV12-4 and J is TRBJ1-3; D is ambiguous. The germline V and J ends were trimmed by 3 bases and 4 bases, with 10 bases remaining between them. This CDR3 region has 14 residues. The CDR3 DNA sequence: TGTGCCAGCAGTTTTCGGCAGCCGGGAAACACCATATATTTT. Translation gives CASSFRQPGNTIYF.

This clonotype came up a few times. The chain recombines TRBV27 with TRBJ2-3; D may be TRBD2 (5 bases). V dropped 3 bases and J dropped 1 base, with 14 bases sitting between them. CDR1 and CDR2 (germline): MNHEY, SMNVEV (reference sequence). This CDR3 comprises 16 residues. This CDR3 is CASSFLVPGGTDTQYF. The CDR3 region has the DNA TGTGCCAGCAGTTTTTTAGTTCCCGGGGGCACAGATACGCAGTATTTT.

Only a few counts were recorded for this clonotype. This chain connects TRBV10-3 to TRBJ2-1, with 8 nucleotides matching TRBD2. The germline V gene encodes CDR1 ENHRY and CDR2 SYGVKD. The CDR3 contains 14 residues. J lost 9 bases, V lost 5 bases, and 9 bases had no gene match. In DNA, the CDR3 is TGTGCCATCAGTATAGCGGGGTGGATCGGTGAGCAGTTCTTC. This encodes CAISIAGWIGEQFF.

The chain carries TRBV6-1 and TRBJ1-3; perhaps TRBD1 as D (6 bases). The germline gives CDR1 MNHNS, CDR2 SASEGT. The CDR3 is 14 residues long. The V end was cut by 8 bases, the J end by 4 bases, with 15 bases between. The CDR3 sequence: CASRRGLGGNTIYF. Here the CDR3 DNA reads TGTGCCAGCCGTCGGGGGCTAGGGGGAAACACCATATATTTT.

This clonotype has more than one count but fewer than ten. V is TRBV11-2 and J is TRBJ2-6; D may be TRBD1 (6 bases). The V end lost 5 bases, the J end lost 2 bases, and 7 bases lay between the germline ends. This CDR3 has 14 amino acids. Germline V gene data show CDR1 as SGHAT and CDR2 as FQNNGV. CDR3 amino acids: CASSRTAGANVLTF. The CDR3 DNA reads TGTGCCAGCAGCCGGACAGCTGGGGCCAACGTCCTGACTTTC.

In this sample, this clonotype turned up many times. The gene calls are TRBV7-9 and TRBJ1-3; D is uncertain. Per germline, CDR1 SEHNR and CDR2 FQNEAQ (reference sequence). This CDR3 region has 15 residues. V lost 4 bases and J 0 bases, leaving 10 bases between the germline ends. The CDR3 spells CASSYPGNSGNTIYF. The CDR3 DNA reads TGTGCCAGCAGCTACCCCGGGAACTCTGGAAACACCATATATTTT.

This clonotype was seen more than once but under ten times. This sequence joins TRBV10-3 and TRBJ2-2; tentatively, D is TRBD1 or TRBD2 (7 bases each). V lost 0 bases, J lost 0 bases, and 14 bases lay in between. The CDR3 loop spans 18 amino acids. Germline assignment: CDR1 ENHRY and CDR2 SYGVKD. Here the CDR3 DNA reads TGTGCCATCAGTGAGTCAGCGGGGAGGGGGCCGAACACCGGGGAGCTGTTTTTT. Translation: CAISESAGRGPNTGELFF.

This clonotype has ten or more counts. The chain is built from TRBV7-9 and TRBJ1-2; no clear D gene. This CDR3 comprises 12 residues. V was shortened by 1 base and J by 8 bases, with 8 bases between the two germline ends. Germline V gives CDR1 SEHNR, CDR2 FQNEAQ (reference sequence). The CDR3 DNA is TGTGCCAGCAGCTTAGTCCGAAAAGGCTACACCTTC. It specifies CASSLVRKGYTF.

The chain has TRBV20-1 and TRBJ1-6; D is undetermined. V shed 0 bases and J shed 9 bases, with 12 bases lying between them. The CDR3 runs 14 residues. Germline lookup yields CDR1 DFQATT and CDR2 SNEGSKA (reference sequence). CDR3 nucleotides: TGCAGTGCTAGAGAGGACCAAGCGCGTTCACCCCTCCACTTT. This encodes CSAREDQARSPLHF.

Only a few counts were recorded for this clonotype. The chain carries TRBV6-2 or TRBV6-3 and TRBJ2-7, with 7 bases aligning to TRBD2. Looked up from germline, CDR1 is MNHEY and CDR2 is SVGEGT. J gave up 7 bases and V 5 bases, and 14 bases lay outside the gene matches. The CDR3 has 15 residues. CDR3 amino acids: CASSRGPSGLLEQYF. In DNA form, the CDR3 reads TGTGCCAGCAGTCGAGGCCCTAGCGGCCTCCTGGAGCAGTACTTC.

This clonotype was observed many times. The CDR3 DNA sequence: TGTGCCAGCAGTACAGGGGGCTTTTACAATGAGCAGTTCTTC. Encoded protein: CASSTGGFYNEQFF. V is TRBV12-3 or TRBV12-4 and J is TRBJ2-1; TRBD1 matches 9 bases. This CDR3 has 14 residues. The junction had 3 bases not matched to a gene; V was cut back by 5 bases and J by 4 bases.

This clonotype was seen a handful of times. The rearrangement links TRBV15 to TRBJ2-3; D not resolved. V dropped 0 bases and J dropped 4 bases, with 11 bases sitting between them. Germline V gene data show CDR1 as LNHNV and CDR2 as YYDKDF (reference sequence). CDR3 length: 15 residues. CDR3 nucleotides: TGTGCCACCAGCAGAGATCGGGTACAGCCAGATACGCAGTATTTT. As protein: CATSRDRVQPDTQYF.

This clonotype was seen more than once but under ten times. The chain employs TRBV25-1 and TRBJ1-3; D gene ambiguous. Germline V CDR1 and CDR2: MGHDK, SYGVNS. The CDR3 is 15 residues long. The germline V and J ends were trimmed by 5 bases and 7 bases, with 18 bases remaining between them. The CDR3 DNA sequence: TGTGCCAGCAGTAGCACAGTCTCGGTCGGGAACACCATATATTTT. It specifies CASSSTVSVGNTIYF.

The table lists this clonotype with many counts. The V and J genes are TRBV5-1 and TRBJ1-1; tentatively, D is TRBD1 (5 bases). CDR1 and CDR2 (germline): SGHRS, YFSETQ. The germline V and J ends were trimmed by 3 bases and 1 base, with 19 bases remaining between them. This CDR3 spans 17 amino acids. The CDR3 loop reads CASSSHLPGTANTEAFF. The CDR3, as DNA: TGCGCCAGCAGCTCCCATCTCCCCGGGACCGCGAACACTGAAGCTTTCTTT.

The rearrangement uses TRBV29-1 and TRBJ2-7, with 15 nucleotides matching TRBD2. There are 17 residues in the CDR3. Trimming took 4 bases from V and 4 from J; bases not matched to a gene: 11. CDR1 is SQVTM and CDR2 is ANQGSEA in the germline V gene. In DNA form, the CDR3 reads TGCAGCGTTGGTCGGACTAGCGGGAGGGCAGAAAGGTACGAGCAGTACTTC. Its protein is CSVGRTSGRAERYEQYF.

This clonotype was counted only a few times. The V call is TRBV7-2, the J call TRBJ1-1; TRBD1 aligns across 8 bases. J was trimmed by 5 bases and V by 1 base; bases with no gene match: 6. The CDR3 spans 15 residues. Per germline, CDR1 SGHTA and CDR2 FQGNSA. The CDR3 nucleotides are TGTGCCAGCAGCTTAGGCGGACAGGGCGGGACTGAAGCTTTCTTT. Translating it yields CASSLGGQGGTEAFF.

This clonotype was found many times. The V and J genes are TRBV29-1 and TRBJ2-2; TRBD2 is a possible D gene (6 bases). This CDR3 is 12 amino acids long. V was pared by 4 bases and J by 4 bases, with 7 bases between. The V gene's germline CDR1 is SQVTM and CDR2 ANQGSEA. The CDR3 protein is CSVVGGTGELFF. The CDR3 DNA reads as TGCAGCGTTGTGGGAGGCACCGGGGAGCTGTTTTTT.

The rearrangement uses TRBV6-5 and TRBJ2-7; 9 bases line up with TRBD2. Trimming cost V 0 bases and J 7 bases; bases outside gene matches: 13. Germline-derived CDR1 and CDR2 are MNHEY and SVGAGI. The length of the CDR3 is 17 residues. CDR3 DNA: TGTGCCAGCAGTTACTCGAAGTGGGGCGGGAGGGTGAGGGAGCAGTACTTC. Translated: CASSYSKWGGRVREQYF.

This clonotype was seen at least ten times. The chain uses TRBV7-2 and TRBJ2-3, with D hard to call. Trimming pared 6 bases from V and 0 bases from J, leaving 4 bases between. Germline V gene sequence: CDR1 SGHTA, CDR2 FQGNSA. The CDR3 covers 12 residues. The CDR3 coding sequence is TGTGCCAGCAGAACTAGCACAGATACGCAGTATTTT. As protein: CASRTSTDTQYF. Filled out from reference TRBV7-2 and TRBJ2-3, the complete variable domain reads GAGVSQSPSNKVTEKGKDVELRCDPISGHTALYWYRQSLGQGLEFLIYFQGNSAPDKSGLPSDRFSAERTGGSVSTLTIQRTQQEDSAVYLCASRTSTDTQYFGPGTRLTVL.

V usage is TRBV12-3 or TRBV12-4 and J usage is TRBJ1-4, with 10 nucleotides matching TRBD1. This CDR3 spans 15 amino acids. J was trimmed by 8 bases and V by 4 bases; bases with no gene match: 7. CDR3: CASSSPGTGVEKLFF. The CDR3 coding sequence is TGTGCCAGCAGTTCACCCGGGACAGGGGTCGAAAAACTGTTTTTT.

The table lists this clonotype with a few counts. The chain joins TRBV20-1 to TRBJ2-5; 8 bases align to TRBD2. The CDR3 totals 15 residues. The trim removed 6 bases at V and 4 bases at J, leaving 13 bases unmatched. The germline gives CDR1 DFQATT, CDR2 SNEGSKA (reference sequence). The CDR3 loop is CSAPLAGTRRETQYF. DNA for the CDR3: TGCAGTGCCCCCTTAGCTGGGACTAGGAGAGAGACCCAGTACTTC.

This clonotype was counted a few times. The gene calls are TRBV29-1 and TRBJ2-7, with 8 positions matching TRBD2. Germline CDR1 SQVTM, CDR2 ANQGSEA. J lost 6 bases, V lost 6 bases, and 4 bases had no gene match. The CDR3 covers 11 residues. CDR3 amino acids: CSVSGSGEQYF. In DNA form, the CDR3 reads TGCAGCGTGAGCGGGAGTGGCGAGCAGTACTTC.

There are many counts of this clonotype. The chain has TRBV4-2 and TRBJ2-7, with a tentative D call TRBD1 (5 bases). The CDR3 spans 16 residues. Between the trimmed V and J ends, which lost 1 base and 0 bases, there was a span of 13 bases. From germline, CDR1 is LGHNA and CDR2 YNFKEQ. The CDR3 sequence: CASSQASGQNSYEQYF. The CDR3 DNA follows: TGTGCCAGCAGCCAAGCGTCAGGGCAGAACTCCTACGAGCAGTACTTC.

The V call is TRBV5-6, the J call TRBJ2-5; 7 positions agree with TRBD1. The germline V gene has CDR1 SGHDT and CDR2 YYEEEE. Trimming at V came to 4 bases and at J to 3 bases, leaving 6 bases not matched to a gene. This CDR3 comprises 14 residues. For the CDR3, the DNA is TGTGCCAGCAGCCCATCCGGGACAGAAGAGACCCAGTACTTC. This gives the protein CASSPSGTEETQYF.

This clonotype was detected only a few times. J is TRBJ2-5 and V is TRBV10-3; TRBD2 aligns across 7 bases. The J segment lost 7 bases and the V segment lost 2 bases, leaving 7 bases of the junction unmatched. CDR3 length: 14 amino acids. Germline-derived CDR1 and CDR2 are ENHRY and SYGVKD. The CDR3 nucleotides are TGTGCCATCAGTGAGGGGCTAGCGGCCGGGACCCAGTACTTC. This sequence encodes CAISEGLAAGTQYF.

The chain has TRBV5-1 and TRBJ2-7; perhaps TRBD2 as D (5 bases). Looked up from germline, CDR1 is SGHRS and CDR2 is YFSETQ. V dropped 6 bases and J dropped 0 bases, with 13 bases sitting between them. The CDR3 length is 14 residues. Here the CDR3 DNA reads TGCGCCAGCAAGATCGGGATTAGCTCCTACGAGCAGTACTTC. Its translation is CASKIGISSYEQYF.

V and J are TRBV5-1 and TRBJ2-7, with D hard to call. The CDR3 consists of 11 residues. Per the germline V gene, CDR1 is SGHRS and CDR2 is YFSETQ. Trimming took off 4 bases at V and 5 bases at J, with 7 bases between the two ends. The CDR3 loop reads CASSVRDEQYF. Written as DNA, the CDR3 is TGCGCCAGCAGCGTCCGGGACGAGCAGTACTTC.

The table lists this clonotype with a few counts. The V call is TRBV20-1, the J call TRBJ2-1; 8 bases match TRBD2. Trimming at V came to 3 bases and at J to 7 bases, leaving 11 bases not matched to a gene. Germline lookup yields CDR1 DFQATT and CDR2 SNEGSKA (reference sequence). This CDR3 has 15 residues. The CDR3 reads CSASSLAGSWNEQFF. The CDR3 region has the DNA TGCAGTGCTAGTTCGCTAGCGGGCTCCTGGAATGAGCAGTTCTTC.

Only a few counts were recorded for this clonotype. The chain links TRBV20-1 to TRBJ2-5; a possible D gene is TRBD2 (5 bases). The V end was cut by 1 base, the J end by 5 bases, with 14 bases between. Germline CDR1 reads DFQATT; CDR2 reads SNEGSKA (reference sequence). The CDR3 is 14 residues long. CDR3 nucleotides: TGCAGTGCTAGAGTGGAGGTAGTTAAGGAGACCCAGTACTTC. This translates into CSARVEVVKETQYF.

This clonotype was counted between two and nine times. V is TRBV29-1 and J is TRBJ2-1, with D hard to call. Germline lookup yields CDR1 SQVTM and CDR2 ANQGSEA. Deletions cut 6 bases from V and 3 bases from J, with 6 bases between. The CDR3 has 11 amino acids. The CDR3 DNA is TGCAGCGTCTTTCGCTACAATGAGCAGTTCTTC. Amino acids: CSVFRYNEQFF.